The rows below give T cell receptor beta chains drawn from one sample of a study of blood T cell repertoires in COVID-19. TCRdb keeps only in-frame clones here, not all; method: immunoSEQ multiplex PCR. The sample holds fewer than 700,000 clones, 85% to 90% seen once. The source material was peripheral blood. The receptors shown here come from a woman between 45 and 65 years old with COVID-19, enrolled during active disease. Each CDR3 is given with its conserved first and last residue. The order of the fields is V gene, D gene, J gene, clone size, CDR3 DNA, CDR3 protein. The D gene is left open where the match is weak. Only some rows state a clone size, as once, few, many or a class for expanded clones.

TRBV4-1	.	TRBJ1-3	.	TGCGCCAGCAGCCGCAAGGGACACAGTCCAACCCCCTCTGGAAACACCATATATTTT	CASSRKGHSPTPSGNTIYF
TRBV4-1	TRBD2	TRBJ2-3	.	TGCGCCAGCAGCCAAGGCGGGGGACCCACAGATACGCAGTATTTT	CASSQGGGPTDTQYF
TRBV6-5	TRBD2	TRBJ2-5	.	TGTGCCAGCAGACCTAGCGGGGGCCGGGAGACCCAGTACTTC	CASRPSGGRETQYF
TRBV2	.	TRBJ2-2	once	TGTGCCAGCAGTGGAGCACTCCCCTTAGAGCTGTTTTTT	CASSGALPLELFF
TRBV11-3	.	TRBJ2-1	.	TGTGCCAGCAGCTTAGCCGAGCAGTGGGCCGATGAGCAGTTCTTC	CASSLAEQWADEQFF
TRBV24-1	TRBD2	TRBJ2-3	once	TGTGCCACCAGTGCAGGGATGACTAGCGGAGATACGCAGTATTTT	CATSAGMTSGDTQYF
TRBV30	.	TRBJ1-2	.	TGTGCCTGGAGTGGGGGCGCAGATGGCTATGGCTACACCTTC	CAWSGGADGYGYTF
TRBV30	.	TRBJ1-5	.	TGTGCCTGGAGTGTTCCTAACAATCAGCCCCAGCATTTT	CAWSVPNNQPQHF
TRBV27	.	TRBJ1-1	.	TGTGCCAGCAGTTTATCGGGCAGGGCCACTGAAGCTTTCTTT	CASSLSGRATEAFF
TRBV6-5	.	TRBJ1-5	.	TGTGCCAGCAGTCGGGGAGAAGGCAATCAGCCCCAGCATTTT	CASSRGEGNQPQHF
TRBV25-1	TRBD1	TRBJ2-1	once	TGTGCCAGCAGTGACCCCAGACAGGGAGACAATGAGCAGTTCTTC	CASSDPRQGDNEQFF
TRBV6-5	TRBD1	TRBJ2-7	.	TGTGCCAGCAAGTTGGGACAGGGGAACGAGCAGTACTTC	CASKLGQGNEQYF
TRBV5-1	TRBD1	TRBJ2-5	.	TGCGCCAGCAGCGTGACAGGGGAAGTGGGAGAGACCCAGTACTTC	CASSVTGEVGETQYF
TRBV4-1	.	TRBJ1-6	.	TGCGCCAGCAGCCAAGGGCCCCCGGGAGCCAATAATTCACCCCTCCACTTT	CASSQGPPGANNSPLHF
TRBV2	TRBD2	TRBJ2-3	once	TGTGCCAGCAGTTTTTTACCCAGCGGGGGGCCCGAGGAGGATACGCAGTATTTT	CASSFLPSGGPEEDTQYF
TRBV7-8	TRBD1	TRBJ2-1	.	TGTGCCAGCAGCTTTACAGGGGACGCGGTCGATGAGCAGTTCTTC	CASSFTGDAVDEQFF
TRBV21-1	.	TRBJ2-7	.	TGTGCCAGCAGCAACCACTTCTCCAGCAGAGGAAGGGAGCAGTACTTC	CASSNHFSSRGREQYF
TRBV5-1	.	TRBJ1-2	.	TGCGCCAGCAGCTCGGAGACCAACTATGGCTACACCTTC	CASSSETNYGYTF
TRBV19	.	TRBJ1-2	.	TGTGCCAGCTCCTTTTCCGGCTATGGCTACACCTTC	CASSFSGYGYTF
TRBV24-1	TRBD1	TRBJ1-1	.	TGTGCCACCAGTGAGGCAGGGGGGTCTCAAGAAGCTTTCTTT	CATSEAGGSQEAFF
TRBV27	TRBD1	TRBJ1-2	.	TGTGCCAGCAGCCAGACAGGGTTCTATGGCTACACCTTC	CASSQTGFYGYTF
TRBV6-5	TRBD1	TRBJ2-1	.	TGTGCCAGCACGGGACAGGGTTACAATGAGCAGTTCTTC	CASTGQGYNEQFF
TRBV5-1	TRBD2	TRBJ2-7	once	TGCGCCAGCAGCGTCCACAGTAGCGGGGGGTCCCCCTACGAGCAGTACTTC	CASSVHSSGGSPYEQYF
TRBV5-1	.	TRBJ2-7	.	TGCGCCAGCAGCTTGGTCCGGGACAAGACCTACGAGCAGTACTTC	CASSLVRDKTYEQYF
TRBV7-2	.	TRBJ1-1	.	TGTGCCAGCAGCTTAACTAACGCCCGGGCAAGGTGGGAGACTGAAGCTTTCTTT	CASSLTNARARWETEAFF
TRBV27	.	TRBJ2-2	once	TGTGCCAGCAGTTTATTGGGGCTCGGCACCGGGGAGCTGTTTTTT	CASSLLGLGTGELFF
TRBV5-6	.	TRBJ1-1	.	TGTGCCAGCAGCATGACAGAGGCCACTGAAGCTTTCTTT	CASSMTEATEAFF
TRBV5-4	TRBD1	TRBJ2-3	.	TGTGCCAGCAGCTTGGGGACAGGGGGCGGAGATACGCAGTATTTT	CASSLGTGGGDTQYF
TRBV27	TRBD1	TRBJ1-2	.	TGTGCCAGCAGTTCCGACAGGGACTATGGCTACACCTTC	CASSSDRDYGYTF
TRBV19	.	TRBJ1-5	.	TGTGCCAGTAGGACAGTCCCATTCCAGCCCCAGCATTTT	CASRTVPFQPQHF
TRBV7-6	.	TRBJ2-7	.	TGTGCCAGCACCCCTAGCTGGGGCGGGGAAGCGGGCGAGCAGTACTTC	CASTPSWGGEAGEQYF
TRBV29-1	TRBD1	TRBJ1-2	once	TGCAGCGGGACAGGGGAGGGTTATGGCTACACCTTC	CSGTGEGYGYTF
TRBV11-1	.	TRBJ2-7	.	TGTGCCAGCAGCTTAGGGCCAGGGGAATCCTACGAGCAGTACTTC	CASSLGPGESYEQYF
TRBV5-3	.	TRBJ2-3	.	TGTGCCAGAAGCTCGGTAGCCACAGATACGCAGTATTTT	CARSSVATDTQYF
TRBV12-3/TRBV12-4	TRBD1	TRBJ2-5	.	TGTGCCACGGGACAGACACAAGAGACCCAGTACTTC	CATGQTQETQYF
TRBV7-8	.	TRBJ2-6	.	TGTGCCAGCAGCCCCCGGACCCGACAGGGGGCCAACGTCCTGACTTTC	CASSPRTRQGANVLTF
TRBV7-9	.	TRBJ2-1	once	TGTGCCAGCGACCGAGGACTCGCCTCGTACAGTGAGCAGTTCTTC	CASDRGLASYSEQFF
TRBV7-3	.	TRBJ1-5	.	TGTGCCAGCAGTCTAAGGGGGGGTGTAAATCAGCCCCAGCATTTT	CASSLRGGVNQPQHF
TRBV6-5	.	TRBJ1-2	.	TGTGCCAGCAGTTCGGGAGGGTTTCATAACTATGGCTACACCTTC	CASSSGGFHNYGYTF
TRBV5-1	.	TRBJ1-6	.	TGCGCCAGCAGCTTAGGGGATTATAATTCACCCCTCCACTTT	CASSLGDYNSPLHF
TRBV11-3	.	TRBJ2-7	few	TGTGCCAGCAGCCCAAGTGGTCCCAATAGCGAGCAGTACTTC	CASSPSGPNSEQYF
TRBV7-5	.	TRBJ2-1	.	TGTGCCAGCAGCCTCGCCGGGAGGCTCTTC	CASSLAGRLF
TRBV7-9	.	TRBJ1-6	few	TGTGCCAGCAGCTTATTTAACGGGGGTTCGAATTCACCCCTCCACTTT	CASSLFNGGSNSPLHF
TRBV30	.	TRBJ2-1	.	TGTGCCTGGGCACGGGCGGCGGGTTACAATGAGCAGTTCTTC	CAWARAAGYNEQFF
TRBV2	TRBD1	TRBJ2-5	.	TGTGCCAGCACCTTAGCCGGGACAGGCCAAGAGACCCAGTACTTC	CASTLAGTGQETQYF
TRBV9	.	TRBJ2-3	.	TGTGCCAGCAGCGTAGTGGGGGCGGATACGCAGTATTTT	CASSVVGADTQYF
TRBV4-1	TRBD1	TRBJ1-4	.	TGCGCCAGCAGGGGGAGGGACAGGGGCCCGGAGGTTAATGAAAAACTGTTTTTT	CASRGRDRGPEVNEKLFF
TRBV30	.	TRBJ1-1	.	TGTGCCTGGAATGAGGGTATAAGCGGGGGCACTGAAGCTTTCTTT	CAWNEGISGGTEAFF
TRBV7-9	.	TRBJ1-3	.	TGTGCCAGCAGCCGCACAGAGTCCGACTCTGGAAACACCATATATTTT	CASSRTESDSGNTIYF
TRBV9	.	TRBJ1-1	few	TGTGCCAGCAGCGTAGGATTAGTCTCTACGGTGAGGAACACTGAAGCTTTCTTT	CASSVGLVSTVRNTEAFF
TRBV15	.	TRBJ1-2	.	TGTGCCACCAGCAGGATCCGATTAGATGGCTACACCTTC	CATSRIRLDGYTF